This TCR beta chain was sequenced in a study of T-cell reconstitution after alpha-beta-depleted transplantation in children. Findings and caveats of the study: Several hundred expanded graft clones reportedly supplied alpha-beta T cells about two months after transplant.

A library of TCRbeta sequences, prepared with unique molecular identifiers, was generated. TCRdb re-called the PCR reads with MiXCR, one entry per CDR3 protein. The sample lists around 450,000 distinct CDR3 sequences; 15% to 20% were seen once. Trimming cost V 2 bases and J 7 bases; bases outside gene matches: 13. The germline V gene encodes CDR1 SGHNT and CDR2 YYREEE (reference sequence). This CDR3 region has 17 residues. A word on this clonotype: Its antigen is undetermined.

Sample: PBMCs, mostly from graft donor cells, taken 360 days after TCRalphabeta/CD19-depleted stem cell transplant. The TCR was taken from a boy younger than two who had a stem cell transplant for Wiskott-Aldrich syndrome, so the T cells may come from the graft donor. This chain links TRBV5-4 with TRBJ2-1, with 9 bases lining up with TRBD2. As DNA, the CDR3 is TGTGCCAGCAGCTTCCGACCTAGCGGGGTGCAGGGAAATGAGCAGTTCTTC. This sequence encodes CASSFRPSGVQGNEQFF.